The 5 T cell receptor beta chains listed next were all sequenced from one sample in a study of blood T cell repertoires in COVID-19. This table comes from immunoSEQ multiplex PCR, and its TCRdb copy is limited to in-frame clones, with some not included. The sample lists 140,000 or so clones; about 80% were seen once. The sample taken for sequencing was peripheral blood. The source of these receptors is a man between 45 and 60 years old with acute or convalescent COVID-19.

CDR3 bases: TGTGCCAGCAGCCGTACCTACAATGAGCAGTTCTTC. Translating gives CASSRTYNEQFF. V usage is TRBV3-1 (or the pseudogene TRBV3-2) and J usage is TRBJ2-1; D is uncertain. CDR3 length: 12 residues. Germline CDR1 and CDR2: LGHDT and YNNKEL (reference sequence). The ends were cut back, 4 bases at V and 2 bases at J, with 3 bases in the middle.

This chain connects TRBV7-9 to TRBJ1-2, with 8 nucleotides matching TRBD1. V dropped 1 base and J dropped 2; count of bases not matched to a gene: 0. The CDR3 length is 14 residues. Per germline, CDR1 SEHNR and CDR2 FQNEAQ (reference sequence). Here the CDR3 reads CASSLGTGNYGYTF. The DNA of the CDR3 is TGTGCCAGCAGCTTAGGGACAGGGAACTATGGCTACACCTTC.

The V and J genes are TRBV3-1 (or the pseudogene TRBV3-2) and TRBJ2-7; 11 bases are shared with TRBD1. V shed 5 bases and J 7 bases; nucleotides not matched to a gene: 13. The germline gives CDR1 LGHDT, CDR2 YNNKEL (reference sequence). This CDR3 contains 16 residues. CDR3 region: CASSLRLGTGGWEQYF. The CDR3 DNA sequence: TGTGCCAGCAGCTTGAGGCTGGGGACAGGGGGATGGGAGCAGTACTTC.

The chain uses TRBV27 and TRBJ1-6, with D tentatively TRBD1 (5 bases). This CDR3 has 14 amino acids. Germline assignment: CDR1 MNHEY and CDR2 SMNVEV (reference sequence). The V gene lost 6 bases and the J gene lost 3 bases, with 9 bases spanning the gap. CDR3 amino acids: CASSSGLYNSPLHF. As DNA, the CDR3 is TGTGCCAGCAGCTCAGGGCTCTATAATTCACCCCTCCACTTT.

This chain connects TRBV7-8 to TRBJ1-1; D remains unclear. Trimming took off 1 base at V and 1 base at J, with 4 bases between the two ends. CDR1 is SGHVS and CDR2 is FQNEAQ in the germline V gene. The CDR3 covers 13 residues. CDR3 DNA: TGTGCCAGCAGCTTAGGGAGGAACACTGAAGCTTTCTTT. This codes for CASSLGRNTEAFF.